This T cell receptor delta chain emerged from a study of γδ T cells in repeated Plasmodium falciparum infection. Study-wide context: Donors had four controlled P. falciparum NF54 infections over approximately 600 days. Malian gammadelta TCRs were studied during no-transmission periods and across acute malaria episodes.

Per the germline V gene, CDR1 is TSWWSYY and CDR2 is QGS. This CDR3 spans 25 amino acids. This clone was seen a few times. The translation of this DNA and the TCRdb protein of a much larger clone differ at residue 3, probably owing to a read error; the protein shown here is translated from the DNA. TCRdb re-called the multiplex PCR reads through CATT. The sample lists under 65,000 delta-chain clones, approximately 1.5% seen once, with 15% in the top ten. Vgamma9/Vdelta2+ and Vdelta2-negative gammadelta T cells were flow-sorted from PBMC for bulk sequencing. The TCR was taken from a pool of human donors (malaria-infected and uninfected, not separated). Sequenced: gamma-delta T cells from blood. The genes are TRDV1 and TRDJ1; TRDD3 agrees at 13 bases. The CDR3 DNA reads as TGTGCTCCTGGGGAACTGGGCCCCTGGGGGTACCCGCTTACTACTGGGGGATACGAGACCGATAAACTCATCTTT. Encoded protein: CAPGELGPWGYPLTTGGYETDKLIF.